This T cell receptor beta chain was documented in a study of CD8 T cells in Susac syndrome. The J segment lost 5 bases and the V segment lost 3 bases, leaving 11 bases of the junction unmatched. The germline gives CDR1 DFQATT, CDR2 SNEGSKA (reference sequence). The CDR3 is 15 amino acids. Random hexamers were used to reverse transcribe an amount of about 0.45 to 1 ug RNA. MiXCR, applied by TCRdb to the immunoSEQ multiplex PCR reads, yields one record per CDR3 protein. In the table there are over 150,000 distinct CDR3 sequences, roughly 94% of which are singletons. The rearrangement joins TRBV20-1 to TRBJ1-2; TRBD1 matches at 8 bases. The TCR originated in a human donor with Susac syndrome. The sample comprised CD4+ T cells from PBMCs. CDR3 in amino acids: CSASAGTGIRYGYTF. CDR3 nucleotide sequence: TGCAGTGCTAGCGCCGGGACAGGTATCCGATATGGCTACACCTTC.